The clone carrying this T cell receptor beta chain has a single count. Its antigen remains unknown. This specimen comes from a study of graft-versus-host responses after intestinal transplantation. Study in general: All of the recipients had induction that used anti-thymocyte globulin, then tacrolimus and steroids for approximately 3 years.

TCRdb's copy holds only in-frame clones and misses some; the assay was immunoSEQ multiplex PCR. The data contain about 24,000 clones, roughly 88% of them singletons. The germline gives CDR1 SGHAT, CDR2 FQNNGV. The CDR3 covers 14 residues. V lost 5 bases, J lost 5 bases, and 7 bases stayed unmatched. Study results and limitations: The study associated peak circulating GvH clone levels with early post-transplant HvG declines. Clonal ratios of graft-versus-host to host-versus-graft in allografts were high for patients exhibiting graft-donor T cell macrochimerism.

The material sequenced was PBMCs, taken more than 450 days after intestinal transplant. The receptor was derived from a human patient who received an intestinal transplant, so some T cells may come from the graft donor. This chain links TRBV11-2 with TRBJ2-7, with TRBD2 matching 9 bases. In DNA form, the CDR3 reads TGTGCCAGCAGCCCTAGCGGGAAACGTGACGAGCAGTACTTC. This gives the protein CASSPSGKRDEQYF.